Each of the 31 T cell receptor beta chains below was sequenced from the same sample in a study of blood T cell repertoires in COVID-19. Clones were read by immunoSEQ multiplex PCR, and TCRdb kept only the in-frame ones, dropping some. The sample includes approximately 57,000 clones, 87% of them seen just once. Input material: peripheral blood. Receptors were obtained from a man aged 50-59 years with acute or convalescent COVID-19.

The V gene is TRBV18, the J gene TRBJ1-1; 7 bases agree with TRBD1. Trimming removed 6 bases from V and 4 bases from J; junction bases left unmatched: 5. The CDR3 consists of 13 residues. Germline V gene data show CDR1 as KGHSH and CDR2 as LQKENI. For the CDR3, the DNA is TGTGCCAGCTCGCAGGGGGGTCGCACTGAAGCTTTCTTT. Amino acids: CASSQGGRTEAFF.

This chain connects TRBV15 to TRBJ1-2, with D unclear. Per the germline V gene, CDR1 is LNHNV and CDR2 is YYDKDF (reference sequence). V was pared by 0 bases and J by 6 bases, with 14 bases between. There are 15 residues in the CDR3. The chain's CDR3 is CATSRDFLASHGYTF. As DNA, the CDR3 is TGTGCCACCAGCAGAGATTTTTTGGCATCTCATGGCTACACCTTC. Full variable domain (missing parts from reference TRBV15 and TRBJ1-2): DAMVIQNPRYQVTQFGKPVTLSCSQTLNHNVMYWYQQKSSQAPKLLFHYYDKDFNNEADTPDNFQSRRPNTSFCFLDIRSPGLGDTAMYLCATSRDFLASHGYTFGSGTRLTVV.

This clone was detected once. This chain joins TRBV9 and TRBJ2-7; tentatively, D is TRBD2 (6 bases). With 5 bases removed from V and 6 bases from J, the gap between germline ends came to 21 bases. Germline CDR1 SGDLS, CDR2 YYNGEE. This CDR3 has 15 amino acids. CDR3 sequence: CASSMTPGLVGEQYF. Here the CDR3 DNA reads TGTGCCAGCAGTATGACCCCGGGACTCGTGGGCGAGCAGTACTTC.

CDR3 bases: TGTGCCAGCAGCTTAGTGTTGGTACAGGGGGGTTACAATGAGCAGTTCTTC. Translation: CASSLVLVQGGYNEQFF. The V gene is TRBV7-8, the J gene TRBJ2-1, with 8 bases fitting TRBD1. Germline lookup yields CDR1 SGHVS and CDR2 FQNEAQ. V lost 1 base and J lost 4; bases outside the gene matches: 9. The CDR3 runs to 17 residues.

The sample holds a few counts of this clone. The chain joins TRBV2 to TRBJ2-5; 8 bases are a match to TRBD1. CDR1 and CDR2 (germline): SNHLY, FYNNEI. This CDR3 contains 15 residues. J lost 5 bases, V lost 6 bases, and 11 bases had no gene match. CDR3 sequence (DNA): TGTGCCAGCAGCCCCGGGACAGGAGAAATGGAGACCCAGTACTTC. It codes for CASSPGTGEMETQYF.

The CDR3 protein is CASSGRDRAYEQYF. CDR3 nucleotides: TGTGCCAGCAGCGGGCGGGACAGGGCGTACGAGCAGTACTTC. The V and J genes are TRBV5-4 and TRBJ2-7, with 9 bases that match TRBD1. CDR1 and CDR2 (germline): SGHNT, YYREEE (reference sequence). The V segment lost 4 bases and the J segment 4 bases; nucleotides outside the gene matches: 6. The CDR3 loop spans 14 amino acids.

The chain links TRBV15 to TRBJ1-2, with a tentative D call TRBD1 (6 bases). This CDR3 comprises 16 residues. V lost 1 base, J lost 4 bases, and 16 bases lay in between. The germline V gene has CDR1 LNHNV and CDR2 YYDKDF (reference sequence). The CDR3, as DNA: TGTGCCACCAGCAGAGTCAGAGACAGGCGCCTCTATGGCTACACCTTC. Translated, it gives CATSRVRDRRLYGYTF.

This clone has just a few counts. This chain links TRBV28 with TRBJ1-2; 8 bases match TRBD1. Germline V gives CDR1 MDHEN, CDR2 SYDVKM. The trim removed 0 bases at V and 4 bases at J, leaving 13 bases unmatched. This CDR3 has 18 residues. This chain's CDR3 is CASSLWETGGLGSYGYTF. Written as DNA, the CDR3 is TGTGCCAGCAGTTTATGGGAAACAGGGGGATTAGGTTCCTATGGCTACACCTTC.

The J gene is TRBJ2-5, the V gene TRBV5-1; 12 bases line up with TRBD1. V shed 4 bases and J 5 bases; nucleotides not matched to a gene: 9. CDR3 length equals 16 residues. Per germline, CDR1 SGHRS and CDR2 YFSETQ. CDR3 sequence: CASSPSGTGGWETQYF. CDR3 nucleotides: TGCGCCAGCAGCCCCTCCGGGACAGGGGGCTGGGAGACCCAGTACTTC.

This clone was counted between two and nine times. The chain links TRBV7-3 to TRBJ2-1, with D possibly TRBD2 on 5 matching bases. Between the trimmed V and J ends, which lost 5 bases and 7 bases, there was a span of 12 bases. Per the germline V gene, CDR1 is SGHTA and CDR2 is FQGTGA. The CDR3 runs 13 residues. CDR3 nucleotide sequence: TGTGCCAGCAGCCCAAGTCCGGGGAATGAGCAGTTCTTC. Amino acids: CASSPSPGNEQFF.

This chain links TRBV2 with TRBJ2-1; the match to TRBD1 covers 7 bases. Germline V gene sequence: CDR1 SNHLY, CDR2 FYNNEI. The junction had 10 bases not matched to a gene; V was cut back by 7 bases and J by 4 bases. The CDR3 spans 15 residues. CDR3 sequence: CASNGQVKKYNEQFF. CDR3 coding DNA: TGTGCCAGCAATGGACAGGTAAAAAAGTACAATGAGCAGTTCTTC.

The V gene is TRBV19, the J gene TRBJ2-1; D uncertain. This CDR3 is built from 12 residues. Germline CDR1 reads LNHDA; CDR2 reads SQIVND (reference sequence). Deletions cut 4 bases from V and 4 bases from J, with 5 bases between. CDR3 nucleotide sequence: TGTGCCAGTAGTACCATGTACAATGAGCAGTTCTTC. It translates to CASSTMYNEQFF.

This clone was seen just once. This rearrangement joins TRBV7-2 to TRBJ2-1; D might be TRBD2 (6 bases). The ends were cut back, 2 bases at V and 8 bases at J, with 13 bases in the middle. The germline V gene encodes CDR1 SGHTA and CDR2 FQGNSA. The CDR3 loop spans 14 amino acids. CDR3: CASSLKLAGDEQFF. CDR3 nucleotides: TGTGCCAGCAGCTTAAAACTAGCAGGCGATGAGCAGTTCTTC.

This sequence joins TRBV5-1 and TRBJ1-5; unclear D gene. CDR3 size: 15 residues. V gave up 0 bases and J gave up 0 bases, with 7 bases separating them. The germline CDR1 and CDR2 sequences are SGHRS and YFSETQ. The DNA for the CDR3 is TGCGCCAGCAGCTTGGACGCGTATAGCAATCAGCCCCAGCATTTT. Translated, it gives CASSLDAYSNQPQHF.

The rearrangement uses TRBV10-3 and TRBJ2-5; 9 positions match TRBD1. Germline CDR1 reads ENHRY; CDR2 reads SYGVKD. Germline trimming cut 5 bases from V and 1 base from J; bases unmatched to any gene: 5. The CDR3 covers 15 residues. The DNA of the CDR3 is TGTGCCATCAGTACCCCGGACAGGGGCCAAGAGACCCAGTACTTC. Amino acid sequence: CAISTPDRGQETQYF.

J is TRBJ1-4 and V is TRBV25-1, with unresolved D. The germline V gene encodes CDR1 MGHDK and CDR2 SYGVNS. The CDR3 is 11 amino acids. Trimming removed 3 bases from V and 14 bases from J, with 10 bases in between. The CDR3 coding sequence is TGTGCCAGCAGTGAGAGAGTTAAGCTGTTTTTT. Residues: CASSERVKLFF. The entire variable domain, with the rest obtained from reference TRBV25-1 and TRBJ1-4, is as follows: EADIYQTPRYLVIGTGKKITLECSQTMGHDKMYWYQQDPGMELHLIHYSYGVNSTEKGDLSSESTVSRIRTEHFPLTLESARPSHTSQYLCASSERVKLFFGSGTQLSVL.

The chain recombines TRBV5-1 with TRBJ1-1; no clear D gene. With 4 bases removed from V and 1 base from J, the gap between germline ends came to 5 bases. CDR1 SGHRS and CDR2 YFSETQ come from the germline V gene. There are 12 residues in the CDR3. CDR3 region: CASSPGNTEAFF. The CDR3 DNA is TGCGCCAGCAGCCCGGGGAACACTGAAGCTTTCTTT. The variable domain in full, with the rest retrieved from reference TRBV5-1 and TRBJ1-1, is KAGVTQTPRYLIKTRGQQVTLSCSPISGHRSVSWYQQTPGQGLQFLFEYFSETQRNKGNFPGRFSGRQFSNSRSEMNVSTLELGDSALYLCASSPGNTEAFFGQGTRLTVV.

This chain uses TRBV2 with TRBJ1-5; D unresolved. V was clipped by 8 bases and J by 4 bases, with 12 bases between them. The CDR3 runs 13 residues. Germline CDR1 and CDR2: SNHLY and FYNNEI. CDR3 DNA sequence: TGTGCCAGCCTGCAGGAGGGAAATCAGCCCCAGCATTTT. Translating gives CASLQEGNQPQHF.

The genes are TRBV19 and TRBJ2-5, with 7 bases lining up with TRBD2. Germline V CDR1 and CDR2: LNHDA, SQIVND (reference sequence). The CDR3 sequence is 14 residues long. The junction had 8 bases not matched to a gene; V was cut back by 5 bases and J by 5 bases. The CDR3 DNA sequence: TGTGCCAGTAGTCCCTGGGGGGGGGATGAGACCCAGTACTTC. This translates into CASSPWGGDETQYF.

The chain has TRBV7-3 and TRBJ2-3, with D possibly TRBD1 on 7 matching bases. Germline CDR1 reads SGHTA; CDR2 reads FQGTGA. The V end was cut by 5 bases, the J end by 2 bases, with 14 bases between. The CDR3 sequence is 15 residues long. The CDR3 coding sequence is TGTGCCAGCAGCCCCGGGGGACAGAACACAGATACGCAGTATTTT. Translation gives CASSPGGQNTDTQYF.

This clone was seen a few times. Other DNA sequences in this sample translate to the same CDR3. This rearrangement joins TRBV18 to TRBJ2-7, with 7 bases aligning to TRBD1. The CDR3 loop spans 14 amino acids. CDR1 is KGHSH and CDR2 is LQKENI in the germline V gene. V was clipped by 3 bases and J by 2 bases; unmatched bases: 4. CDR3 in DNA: TGTGCCAGCTCACCGCGACAGGGAACCTACGAGCAGTACTTC. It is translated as CASSPRQGTYEQYF.

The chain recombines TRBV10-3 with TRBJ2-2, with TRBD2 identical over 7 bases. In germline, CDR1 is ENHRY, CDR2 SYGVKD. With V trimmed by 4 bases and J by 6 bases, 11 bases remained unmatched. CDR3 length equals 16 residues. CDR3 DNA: TGTGCCATCAGTGGCCGGAGCGGGGAGTCCCCCGGGGAGCTGTTTTTT. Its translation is CAISGRSGESPGELFF.

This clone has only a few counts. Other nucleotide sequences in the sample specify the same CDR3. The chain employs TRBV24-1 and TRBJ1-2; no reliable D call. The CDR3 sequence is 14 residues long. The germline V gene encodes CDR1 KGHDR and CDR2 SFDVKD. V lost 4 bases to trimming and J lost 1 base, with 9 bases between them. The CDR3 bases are TGTGCCACCAGTGACCTCACAGTTAACTATGGCTACACCTTC. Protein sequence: CATSDLTVNYGYTF.

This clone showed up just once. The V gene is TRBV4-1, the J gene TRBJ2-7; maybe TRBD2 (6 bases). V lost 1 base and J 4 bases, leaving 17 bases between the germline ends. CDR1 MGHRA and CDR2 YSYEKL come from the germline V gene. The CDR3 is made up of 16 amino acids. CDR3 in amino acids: CASSQVEGAFLYEQYF. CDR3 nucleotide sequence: TGCGCCAGCAGCCAAGTGGAGGGCGCCTTCCTATACGAGCAGTACTTC.

As DNA, the CDR3 is TGTGCCAGCAGTTACGGACAGGGTCCCTACGAGCAGTACTTC. Its protein is CASSYGQGPYEQYF. This chain uses TRBV6-5 with TRBJ2-7; 8 bases align to TRBD1. The CDR3 loop spans 14 amino acids. Germline V CDR1 and CDR2: MNHEY, SVGAGI. The junction had 2 bases not matched to a gene; V was cut back by 2 bases and J by 2 bases.

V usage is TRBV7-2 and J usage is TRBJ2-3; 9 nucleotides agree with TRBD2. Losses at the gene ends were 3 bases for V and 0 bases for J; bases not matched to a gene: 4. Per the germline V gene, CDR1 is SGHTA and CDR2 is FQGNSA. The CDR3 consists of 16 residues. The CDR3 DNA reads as TGTGCCAGCAGCTTCCTAGCGGGGACTAGCACAGATACGCAGTATTTT. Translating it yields CASSFLAGTSTDTQYF.

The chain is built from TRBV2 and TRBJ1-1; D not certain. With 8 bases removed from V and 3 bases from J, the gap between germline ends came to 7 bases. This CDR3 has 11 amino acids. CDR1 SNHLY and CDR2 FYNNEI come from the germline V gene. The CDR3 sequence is CASSADTEAFF. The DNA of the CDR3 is TGTGCCAGCTCTGCAGACACTGAAGCTTTCTTT.

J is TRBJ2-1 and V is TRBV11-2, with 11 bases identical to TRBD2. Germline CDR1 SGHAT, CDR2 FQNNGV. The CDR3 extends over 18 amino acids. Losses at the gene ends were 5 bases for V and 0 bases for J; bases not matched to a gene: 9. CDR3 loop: CASSGPLAGGSSYNEQFF. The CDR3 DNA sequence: TGTGCCAGCAGCGGACCGTTAGCGGGAGGGAGCTCCTACAATGAGCAGTTCTTC.

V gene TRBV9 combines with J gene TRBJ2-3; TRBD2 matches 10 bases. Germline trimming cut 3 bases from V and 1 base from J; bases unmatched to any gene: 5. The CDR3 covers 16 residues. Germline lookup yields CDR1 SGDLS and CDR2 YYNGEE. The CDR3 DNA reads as TGTGCCAGCAGCGCTCAAGCGGGAGGGGGCACAGATACGCAGTATTTT. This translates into CASSAQAGGGTDTQYF.

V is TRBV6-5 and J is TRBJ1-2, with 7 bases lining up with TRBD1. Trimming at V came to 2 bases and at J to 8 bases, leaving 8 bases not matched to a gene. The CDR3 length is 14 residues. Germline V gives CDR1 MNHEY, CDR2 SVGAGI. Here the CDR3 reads CASSYDRVKGGYTF. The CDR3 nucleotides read TGTGCCAGCAGTTACGACAGGGTCAAGGGGGGCTACACCTTC.

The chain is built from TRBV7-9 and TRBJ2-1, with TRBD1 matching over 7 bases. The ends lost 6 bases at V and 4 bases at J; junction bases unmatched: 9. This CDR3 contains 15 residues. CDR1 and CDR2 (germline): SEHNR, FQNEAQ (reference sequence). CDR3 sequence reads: CASSPVGDRYNEQFF. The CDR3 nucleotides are TGTGCCAGCAGTCCAGTGGGGGACAGATACAATGAGCAGTTCTTC.